The T cell receptor (beta chain) under discussion was sequenced for a study of shared clonotypes between healthy human individuals. Broader study findings: Naive CD4 clonotypes were shared across a handful of donors at 5% to 6%. Generation probability values for non-shared clonotypes were lower than those for clonotypes shared by all four donors.

The V gene's germline CDR1 is SGHNT and CDR2 YYREEE (reference sequence). Trimming took 4 bases from V and 6 from J, leaving 13 bases between them. The CDR3 consists of 13 residues. Comments on this clone: Antigen: not known.

The investigators split CD4+ cells into a CD45RA+ naive subset and a CD45RA-negative memory subset. TCRdb keeps only in-frame clones here, not all; method: immunoSEQ multiplex PCR. Here the sample spans over 1.5 million clones, 98% being singletons. Source material: naive CD4+ T cells sorted from blood. Subset indicated: CD45RA+ positively selected. This chain uses TRBV5-4 with TRBJ1-1; perhaps TRBD1 as D (6 bases). The source is a man younger than 45 in good health. CDR3 nucleotides: TGTGCCAGCAGCACGAAACAGGGCGCTGAAGCTTTCTTT. Translated, it gives CASSTKQGAEAFF.